The subject of this entry is one TCR beta chain. CDR1 is SGHNT, CDR2 YYREEE, per germline (reference sequence). The CDR3 totals 14 residues. The V end lost 0 bases, the J end lost 9 bases, and 14 bases lay between the germline ends. Per the original methods: Cell counts per sample came from amplifying reference gene primers. Clones were read by immunoSEQ multiplex PCR, and TCRdb kept only the in-frame ones, dropping some. D and trimming come from the DNA, and the V and J calls and clone size come from that table. The profile covers tens of thousands of clones, with approximately 79% appearing a single time and 3% to 4.5% taken by the ten largest. The entry originates in a study of blood T cell repertoires in COVID-19. Whole-study context: Samples taken during acute and convalescent COVID-19 were collected in the United States, Italy and Spain. Sources were T cells, B-cell-depleted T cells, or PBMCs; the material itself was cDNA or gDNA.

Seattle patients were enrolled while actively infected and followed longitudinally. Sequencing input: peripheral blood. The gene calls are TRBV5-4 and TRBJ2-3; D is possibly TRBD2 (6 bases). The TCR sequence derives from an older man with COVID-19, enrolled during active disease. In DNA, the CDR3 is TGTGCCAGCAGCTTGGTGACGACTAGGGAGACGCAGTATTTT. Its protein product is CASSLVTTRETQYF.